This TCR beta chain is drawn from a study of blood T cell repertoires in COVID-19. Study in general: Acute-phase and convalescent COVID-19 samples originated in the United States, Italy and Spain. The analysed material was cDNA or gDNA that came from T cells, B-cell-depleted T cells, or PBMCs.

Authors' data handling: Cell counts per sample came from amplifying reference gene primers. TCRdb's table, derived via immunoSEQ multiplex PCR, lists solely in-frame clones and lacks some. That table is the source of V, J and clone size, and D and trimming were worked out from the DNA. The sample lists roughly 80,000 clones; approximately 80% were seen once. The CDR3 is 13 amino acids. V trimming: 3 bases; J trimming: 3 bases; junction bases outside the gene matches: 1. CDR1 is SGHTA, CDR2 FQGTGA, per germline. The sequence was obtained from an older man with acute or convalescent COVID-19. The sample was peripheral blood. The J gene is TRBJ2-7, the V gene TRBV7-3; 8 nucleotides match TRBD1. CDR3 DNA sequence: TGTGCCAGCAGCTTCGGACAGGGCTACGAGCAGTACTTC. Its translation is CASSFGQGYEQYF. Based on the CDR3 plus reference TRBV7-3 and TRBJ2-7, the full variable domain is GAGVSQTPSNKVTEKGKYVELRCDPISGHTALYWYRQSLGQGPEFLIYFQGTGAADDSGLPNDRFFAVRPEGSVSTLKIQRTERGDSAVYLCASSFGQGYEQYFGPGTRLTVT.